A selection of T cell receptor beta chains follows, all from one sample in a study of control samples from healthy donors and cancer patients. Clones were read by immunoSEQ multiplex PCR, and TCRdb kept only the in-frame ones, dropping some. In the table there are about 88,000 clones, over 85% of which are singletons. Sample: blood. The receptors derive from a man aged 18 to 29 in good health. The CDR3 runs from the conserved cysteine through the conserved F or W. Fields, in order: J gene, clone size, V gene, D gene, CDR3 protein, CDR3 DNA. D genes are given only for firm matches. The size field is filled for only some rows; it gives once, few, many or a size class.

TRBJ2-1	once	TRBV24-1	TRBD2	CATSDQKAGAYNEQFF	TGTGCCACCAGTGACCAAAAAGCGGGAGCCTACAATGAGCAGTTCTTC
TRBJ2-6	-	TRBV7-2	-	CASSLKGGSGANVLTF	TGTGCCAGCAGCTTAAAGGGCGGCTCTGGGGCCAACGTCCTGACTTTC
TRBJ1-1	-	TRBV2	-	CASSDDFPVWAFF	TGTGCCAGCAGTGATGATTTCCCCGTGTGGGCTTTCTTT
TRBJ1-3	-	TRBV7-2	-	CASSGSAVSGNTIYF	TGTGCCAGCTCAGGGAGCGCCGTCTCTGGAAACACCATATATTTT
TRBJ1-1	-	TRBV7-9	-	CASSTQQGLYTEAFF	TGTGCCAGCAGCACCCAACAGGGCCTTTACACTGAAGCTTTCTTT
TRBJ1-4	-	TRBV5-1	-	CASSGGTQGEKLFF	TGCGCCAGCAGCGGAGGGACACAGGGTGAAAAACTGTTTTTT
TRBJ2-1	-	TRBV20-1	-	CSAPTYNEQFF	TGCAGTGCTCCTACCTACAATGAGCAGTTCTTC
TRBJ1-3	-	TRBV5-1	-	CASSLSGVSGNTIYF	TGCGCCAGCAGCTTGTCGGGGGTCTCGGGAAACACCATATATTTT
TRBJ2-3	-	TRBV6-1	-	CASSWDTSTDTQYF	TGTGCCAGCAGTTGGGACACTAGCACAGATACGCAGTATTTT
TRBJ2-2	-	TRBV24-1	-	CATSTGTRDAGELFF	TGTGCCACCAGTACCGGGACGAGGGACGCCGGGGAGCTGTTTTTT
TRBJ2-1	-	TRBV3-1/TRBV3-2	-	CASSQLSNEQFF	TGTGCCAGCAGCCAACTAAGCAATGAGCAGTTCTTC
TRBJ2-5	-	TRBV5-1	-	CASSLELRAAGGETQYF	TGCGCCAGCAGCTTGGAGTTGAGGGCCGCAGGAGGAGAGACCCAGTACTTC
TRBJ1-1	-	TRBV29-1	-	CSVESRSEAFF	TGCAGCGTTGAATCAAGGTCTGAAGCTTTCTTT
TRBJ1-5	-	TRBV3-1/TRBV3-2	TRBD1	CASSQVQGGNQPQHF	TGTGCCAGCAGCCAAGTACAGGGGGGCAATCAGCCCCAGCATTTT
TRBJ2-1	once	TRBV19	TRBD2	CASSVGLAQGPYNEQFF	TGTGCCAGTAGTGTCGGACTAGCTCAAGGCCCCTACAATGAGCAGTTCTTC
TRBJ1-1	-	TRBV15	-	CATSRDRVTEAFF	TGTGCCACCAGCAGAGACCGGGTGACTGAAGCTTTCTTT
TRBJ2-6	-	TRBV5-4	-	CASSLAGARGANVLTF	TGTGCCAGCAGCTTGGCAGGGGCTCGTGGGGCCAACGTCCTGACTTTC
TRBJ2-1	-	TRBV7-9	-	CASSLVGTGGYNEQFF	TGTGCCAGCAGCTTAGTGGGGACTGGGGGATACAATGAGCAGTTCTTC
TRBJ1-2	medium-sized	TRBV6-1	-	CASSEYSTGYTF	TGTGCCAGCAGTGAGTACAGTACGGGCTACACCTTC
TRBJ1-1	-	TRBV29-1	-	CSVDPAPGDTEAFF	TGCAGCGTTGATCCGGCCCCCGGGGACACTGAAGCTTTCTTT
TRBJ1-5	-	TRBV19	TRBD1	CASSIGTGGHQPQHF	TGTGCCAGTAGTATAGGGACAGGGGGCCATCAGCCCCAGCATTTT
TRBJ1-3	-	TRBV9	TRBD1	CASSEQGAGNTIYF	TGTGCCAGCAGCGAACAGGGGGCTGGAAACACCATATATTTT
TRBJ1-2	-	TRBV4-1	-	CASSQDSASPHGYTF	TGCGCCAGCAGCCAAGATTCAGCCAGCCCTCATGGCTACACCTTC
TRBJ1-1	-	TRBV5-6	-	CASSLVLAGSEAFF	TGTGCCAGCAGCTTGGTGTTGGCAGGGTCTGAAGCTTTCTTT
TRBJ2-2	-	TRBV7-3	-	CASSLDYSNTGELFF	TGTGCCAGCAGTCTGGACTATTCGAACACCGGGGAGCTGTTTTTT
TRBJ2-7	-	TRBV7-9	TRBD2	CASNPRAGTTYEQYF	TGTGCCAGCAACCCTAGAGCGGGAACAACCTACGAGCAGTACTTC
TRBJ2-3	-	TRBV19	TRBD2	CASSPMRGDTQYF	TGTGCCAGTAGTCCTATGCGGGGGGATACGCAGTATTTT
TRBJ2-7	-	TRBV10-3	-	CAISEVSPGTSSDEQYF	TGTGCCATCAGTGAGGTTTCCCCTGGTACTAGCTCTGACGAGCAGTACTTC
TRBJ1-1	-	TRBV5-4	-	CASSPGRGWTEAFF	TGTGCCAGCAGCCCCGGAAGGGGGTGGACTGAAGCTTTCTTT
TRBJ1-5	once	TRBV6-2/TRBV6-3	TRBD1	CASSAQGFAQPQHF	TGTGCCAGCAGTGCACAGGGGTTCGCTCAGCCCCAGCATTTT
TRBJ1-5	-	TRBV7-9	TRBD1	CATRTGNQPQHF	TGTGCCACCCGGACAGGGAATCAGCCCCAGCATTTT
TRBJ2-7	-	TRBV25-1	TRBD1	CASNPQGQGSYEQYF	TGTGCCAGCAATCCACAAGGACAGGGGTCCTACGAGCAGTACTTC
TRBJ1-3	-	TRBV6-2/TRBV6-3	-	CASSRQAGNTIYF	TGTGCCAGCAGCCGGCAAGCTGGAAACACCATATATTTT